A single sample is the source of the 13 T cell receptor beta chains below, sequenced in a study of blood T cells in healthy people across ages. A sample-barcoded 5' primer and a J-beta primer mix were used in a second PCR of roughly 7 to 11 cycles. Via MiXCR, TCRdb re-called the 5' RACE reads, giving one row per CDR3 protein. The profile shows 650,000 to 700,000 distinct CDR3 sequences, less than 40% of them singletons. Source material: blood. The receptor set was obtained from an elderly woman in good health.

This clonotype was seen many times. The chain employs TRBV12-3 or TRBV12-4 and TRBJ2-7, with TRBD1 identical over 10 bases. The CDR3 is 17 amino acids. Germline trimming cut 2 bases from V and 5 bases from J; bases unmatched to any gene: 12. The CDR3 DNA is TGTGCCAGCAGTTTAAGACAGGGGGCCGAAAAAGGGAACGAGCAGTACTTC. It translates to CASSLRQGAEKGNEQYF.

As regards this clonotype: A much larger clone lies a single base off, so this may be a read error. This chain links TRBV12-3 or TRBV12-4 with TRBJ1-5; D gene ambiguous. This CDR3 has 13 residues. The CDR3 DNA sequence: TGTGCCGGCAGTCAGATAAGCAATCAGCCCCAGCATTTT. Protein sequence: CAGSQISNQPQHF.

This clonotype was counted many times. V is TRBV7-2 and J is TRBJ2-4, with 7 nucleotides matching TRBD2. The V gene's germline CDR1 is SGHTA and CDR2 FQGNSA. V lost 1 base to trimming and J lost 3 bases; unmatched junction nucleotides: 9. The CDR3 sequence is 17 residues long. The CDR3 reads CASSLGRAGMNKNIQYF. As DNA, the CDR3 is TGTGCCAGCAGCTTAGGTCGAGCGGGAATGAACAAAAACATTCAGTACTTC.

The sample holds many counts of this clonotype. The chain has TRBV5-1 and TRBJ1-2, with D maybe TRBD1 (5 bases). The V and J ends lost 0 bases and 7 bases respectively, with 13 bases between them. Germline V CDR1 and CDR2: SGHRS, YFSETQ. CDR3 length: 14 amino acids. In DNA form, the CDR3 reads TGCGCCAGCAGCTTGGGACAGACAGCAGGTGGCTACACCTTC. Translating it yields CASSLGQTAGGYTF. Based on the CDR3 plus reference TRBV5-1 and TRBJ1-2, the full variable domain is KAGVTQTPRYLIKTRGQQVTLSCSPISGHRSVSWYQQTPGQGLQFLFEYFSETQRNKGNFPGRFSGRQFSNSRSEMNVSTLELGDSALYLCASSLGQTAGGYTFGSGTRLTVV.

In the case of this clonotype: A much bigger clone sits one base away, suggesting this may be a read error. The chain couples TRBV7-6 to TRBJ1-1; D possibly corresponds to TRBD1 (6 bases). Trimming took 3 bases from V and 4 from J, leaving 12 bases between them. CDR1 is SGHVS and CDR2 is FNYEAQ in the germline V gene. The CDR3 is 14 amino acids. The CDR3 loop is CASSLIDRITEAFF. As DNA, the CDR3 is TGTGCCAGCAGCTTGATAGACAGGATCACTGAAGCTTTCTTT.

The V and J genes are TRBV20-1 and TRBJ2-7; 10 bases map to TRBD1. This CDR3 is 14 amino acids long. Germline lookup yields CDR1 DFQATT and CDR2 SNEGSKA (reference sequence). V lost 1 base and J lost 6; bases outside the gene matches: 6. In DNA form, the CDR3 reads TGCAGTGCTAGAGCCGGGACAGGGGCTGGCGAGCAGTACTTC. Translating gives CSARAGTGAGEQYF.

This clonotype was observed many times. V is TRBV5-1 and J is TRBJ1-2; D might be TRBD1 (6 bases). Germline values: CDR1 SGHRS, CDR2 YFSETQ. The V end lost 1 base, the J end lost 8 bases, and 12 bases lay between the germline ends. CDR3 length equals 13 residues. CDR3 region: CASSLSGAGGYTF. CDR3 sequence (DNA): TGCGCCAGCAGCTTGTCGGGGGCTGGCGGCTACACCTTC.

J is TRBJ2-1 and V is TRBV5-1; TRBD2 agrees at 10 bases. V shed 4 bases and J 5 bases; nucleotides not matched to a gene: 6. In germline, CDR1 is SGHRS, CDR2 YFSETQ. The CDR3 loop spans 15 amino acids. The CDR3 sequence is CASSPTSGIDNEQFF. The CDR3 bases are TGCGCCAGCAGCCCCACTAGCGGGATAGACAATGAGCAGTTCTTC. Using reference TRBV5-1 and TRBJ2-1 for the parts outside the CDR3, the full variable domain is KAGVTQTPRYLIKTRGQQVTLSCSPISGHRSVSWYQQTPGQGLQFLFEYFSETQRNKGNFPGRFSGRQFSNSRSEMNVSTLELGDSALYLCASSPTSGIDNEQFFGPGTRLTVL.

This clonotype has a handful of counts. This rearrangement joins TRBV5-6 to TRBJ2-3, with 12 nucleotides matching TRBD2. Germline V gene lookup returns CDR1 SGHDT and CDR2 YYEEEE. The CDR3 has 15 amino acids. V lost 10 bases, J lost 5 bases, and 11 bases stayed unmatched. The DNA for the CDR3 is TGTGCCTGGGGGCGACTAGCGGGGGAGGGAGATACGCAGTATTTT. Its protein is CAWGRLAGEGDTQYF.

This clonotype was found a few times. This may arise from a read error, as a much more abundant clone is one base away. V is TRBV24-1 and J is TRBJ2-1; D call uncertain. Germline V gene data show CDR1 as KGHDR and CDR2 as SFDVKD. This CDR3 comprises 13 residues. CDR3 amino acids: CATSGLIPNEQFF. The CDR3 DNA sequence: TGTGCCACCAGTGGTTTGATTCCCAATGAGCAGTTCTTC.

This chain joins TRBV6-2 or TRBV6-3 and TRBJ2-2; D unresolved. V lost 0 bases and J 7 bases, leaving 9 bases between the germline ends. The germline V gene has CDR1 MNHEY and CDR2 SVGEGT. This CDR3 is 14 amino acids long. This CDR3 is CASSYSSWGGELFF. The CDR3, as DNA: TGTGCCAGCAGTTACTCCTCTTGGGGCGGGGAGCTGTTTTTT.

This clonotype was recorded many times. The V gene is TRBV14, the J gene TRBJ2-4, with 7 bases lining up with TRBD2. V was pared by 3 bases and J by 8 bases, with 10 bases of the junction left unmatched. The CDR3 runs to 15 residues. Germline V gives CDR1 SGHDN, CDR2 FVKESK. CDR3 DNA sequence: TGTGCCAGCAGCCAGATCACGGGGGGAAGGGACATTCAGTACTTC. This translates into CASSQITGGRDIQYF.

The table lists this clonotype with many counts. The V gene is TRBV6-5, the J gene TRBJ2-7; D possibly corresponds to TRBD2 (7 bases). Germline loops: CDR1 MNHEY, CDR2 SVGAGI. The CDR3 has 16 amino acids. V lost 7 bases, J lost 2 bases, and 21 bases lay in between. CDR3 in amino acids: CASKKGGVGMTYEQYF. The CDR3 DNA reads TGTGCCAGCAAAAAGGGGGGGGTGGGCATGACCTACGAGCAGTACTTC.